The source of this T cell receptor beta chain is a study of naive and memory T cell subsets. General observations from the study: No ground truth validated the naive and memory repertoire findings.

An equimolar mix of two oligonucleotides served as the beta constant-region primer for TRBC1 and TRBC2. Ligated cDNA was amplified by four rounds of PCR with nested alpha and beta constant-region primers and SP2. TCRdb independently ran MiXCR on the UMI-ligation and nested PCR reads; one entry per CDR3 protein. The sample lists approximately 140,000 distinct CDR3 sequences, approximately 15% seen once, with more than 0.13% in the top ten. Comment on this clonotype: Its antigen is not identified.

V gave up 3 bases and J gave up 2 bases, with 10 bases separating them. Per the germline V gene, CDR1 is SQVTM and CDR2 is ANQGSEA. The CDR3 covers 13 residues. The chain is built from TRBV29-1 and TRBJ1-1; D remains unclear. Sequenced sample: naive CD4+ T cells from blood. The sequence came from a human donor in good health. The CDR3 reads CSVEEGPNTEAFF. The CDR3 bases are TGCAGCGTTGAGGAGGGCCCCAACACTGAAGCTTTCTTT. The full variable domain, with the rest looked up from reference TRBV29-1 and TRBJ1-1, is SAVISQKPSRDICQRGTSLTIQCQVDSQVTMMFWYRQQPGQSLTLIATANQGSEATYESGFVIDKFPISRPNLTFSTLTVSNMSPEDSSIYLCSVEEGPNTEAFFGQGTRLTVV.